This T cell receptor beta chain is from a study of CD4 T cells in relation to SARS-CoV-2 and coronaviruses. The overall study: After less than eleven days of antigen culture, PBMC TCR beta CDR3s were sequenced. Patient ages ranged from 21 to 72, median 38.

The assay was immunoSEQ multiplex PCR, and TCRdb's table has in-frame clones only and misses some. The sample lists about 35,000 clones, 65% to 80% seen once, with roughly 22% in the top ten. Sorted naive or memory CD4+ cells met CEF peptides for 9 to 11 days. On this clone itself: What it recognizes is unknown.

This CDR3 region has 16 residues. The germline V gene has CDR1 SGHTA and CDR2 FQGTGA. V was trimmed by 0 bases and J by 2 bases, leaving 11 bases between them. The sequenced material came from memory CD4+ T cells from PBMCs, cultured in vitro. The receptor comes from an adult with COVID-19. This chain joins TRBV7-3 and TRBJ2-1, with D tentatively TRBD2 (6 bases). The CDR3 is CASSLTGRRAYNEQFF. The CDR3 DNA follows: TGTGCCAGCAGCTTAACGGGAAGGAGGGCCTACAATGAGCAGTTCTTC.